The clone carrying this TCR beta chain was seen a handful of times. Original analysis: Researchers report that nucleated cell counts were estimated from reference gene primer amplification. The assay was immunoSEQ multiplex PCR, and TCRdb's table has in-frame clones only and misses some. That table supplies the V and J calls and clone size; D and trimming were determined from the DNA. This table has approximately 54,000 clones, around 81% appearing once. The source of the sample is a study of blood T cell repertoires in COVID-19. The wider study: Material from acute and convalescent COVID-19 was sourced from the United States, Italy and Spain. T cells, B-cell-depleted T cells, or PBMCs provided the cDNA or gDNA that served as material.

The CDR3 contains 13 residues. V shed 4 bases and J shed 7 bases, with 10 bases lying between them. Germline CDR1 reads LGHNA; CDR2 reads YNFKEQ. The material sequenced was peripheral blood. V and J are TRBV4-2 and TRBJ1-4, with a tentative D call TRBD1 (6 bases). The sequence was collected from a woman aged 60 to 75 with acute or convalescent COVID-19. The CDR3 protein is CASSPGAPEKLFF. The CDR3 DNA sequence: TGTGCCAGCAGCCCAGGGGCTCCTGAAAAACTGTTTTTT.